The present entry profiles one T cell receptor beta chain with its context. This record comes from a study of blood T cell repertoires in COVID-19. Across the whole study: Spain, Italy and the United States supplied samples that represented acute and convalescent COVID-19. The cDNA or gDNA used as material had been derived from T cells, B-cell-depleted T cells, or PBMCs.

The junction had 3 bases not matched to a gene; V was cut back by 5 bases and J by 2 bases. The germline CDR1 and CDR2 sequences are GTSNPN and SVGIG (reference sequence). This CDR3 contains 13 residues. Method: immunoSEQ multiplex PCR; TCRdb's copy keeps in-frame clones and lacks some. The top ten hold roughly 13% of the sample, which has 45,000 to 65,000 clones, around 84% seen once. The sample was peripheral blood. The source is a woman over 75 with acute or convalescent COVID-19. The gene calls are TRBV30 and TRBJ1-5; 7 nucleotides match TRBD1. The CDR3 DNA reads TGTGCCTGGGAAACAGGGGGCAATCAGCCCCAGCATTTT. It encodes CAWETGGNQPQHF.